The clone carrying this T cell receptor (beta chain) was picked up a small number of times. As yet, its antigen is unknown. Its ends do not fully match the called genes, so a read error is possible. This sample is drawn from a study of T cells after yellow fever vaccination. General study points: Clonotype sharing between CD4 and CD8 compartments was small.

CDR3 length: 15 residues. The germline V gene encodes CDR1 SSHAT and CDR2 FNYEAQ (reference sequence). TCRdb used MiXCR to reprocess the 5' RACE reads, holding one entry per CDR3 protein. The sample holds 280,000 or so distinct CDR3 sequences, roughly 8.7% seen once. The specimen was CD4+ T cells sorted from PBMCs, collected 5 days after the yellow fever booster vaccination. The TCR was taken from a man aged 18 to 35 who received the YFV17D yellow fever vaccine. This chain connects TRBV7-7 to TRBJ1-2; possibly TRBD1 for D (5 bases). The CDR3 coding sequence is TGTGCTAGCAGCTTTTCCGGGACGGGCTTTTGTGGCTACACCTTC. Translation: CASSFSGTGFCGYTF.